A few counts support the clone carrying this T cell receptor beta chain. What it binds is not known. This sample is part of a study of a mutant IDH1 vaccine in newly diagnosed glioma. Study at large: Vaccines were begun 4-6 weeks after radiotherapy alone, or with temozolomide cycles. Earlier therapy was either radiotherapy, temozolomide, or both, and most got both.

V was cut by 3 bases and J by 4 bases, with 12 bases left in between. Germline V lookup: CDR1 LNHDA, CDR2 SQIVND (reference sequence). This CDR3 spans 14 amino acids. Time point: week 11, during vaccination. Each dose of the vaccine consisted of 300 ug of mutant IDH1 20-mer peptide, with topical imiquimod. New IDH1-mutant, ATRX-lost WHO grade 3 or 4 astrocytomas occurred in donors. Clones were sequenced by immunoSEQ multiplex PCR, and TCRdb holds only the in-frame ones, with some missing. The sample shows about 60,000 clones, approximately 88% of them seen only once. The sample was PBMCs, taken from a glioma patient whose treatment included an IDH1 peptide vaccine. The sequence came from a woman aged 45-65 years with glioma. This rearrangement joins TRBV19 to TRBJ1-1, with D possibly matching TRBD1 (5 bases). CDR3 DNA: TGTGCCAGTAGTATCGGGACCCGGTTCACTGAAGCTTTCTTT. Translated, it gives CASSIGTRFTEAFF.